A single sample gave rise to the 25 T cell receptor beta chains below, sequenced in a study of CD8 T cells in ankylosing spondylitis. TCRdb analysed the 5' RACE reads with MiXCR anew, one entry per CDR3 protein. The data show about 270,000 distinct CDR3 sequences, 30% to 40% seen once. Sequencing used blood, either unsorted or a sorted T cell fraction (not recorded which). The receptors here all came from a male donor with ankylosing spondylitis or in good health (not recorded which).

This clonotype was found a few times. This chain joins TRBV6-4 and TRBJ2-3; 8 nucleotides agree with TRBD2. V trimming: 5 bases; J trimming: 1 base; junction bases outside the gene matches: 2. The germline V gene encodes CDR1 MRHNA and CDR2 SNTAGT. The CDR3 is 14 amino acids. CDR3 coding DNA: TGTGCCAGCAGTAATAGCGGGGGCACAGATACGCAGTATTTT. This gives the protein CASSNSGGTDTQYF.

Only a few counts were recorded for this clonotype. The chain recombines TRBV5-1 with TRBJ2-1, with TRBD1 identical over 9 bases. With 3 bases clipped from V and 6 bases from J, the junction kept 7 bases outside the gene matches. The CDR3 is 15 amino acids. The V gene's germline CDR1 is SGHRS and CDR2 YFSETQ. The CDR3 reads CASSYIQGAFNEQFF. The CDR3, as DNA: TGCGCCAGCAGCTACATACAGGGGGCGTTCAATGAGCAGTTCTTC.

This chain uses TRBV10-3 with TRBJ2-3, with 7 bases fitting TRBD1. This CDR3 contains 13 residues. Germline assignment: CDR1 ENHRY and CDR2 SYGVKD. Losses at the gene ends were 7 bases for V and 1 base for J; bases not matched to a gene: 2. CDR3 sequence reads: CAIKDRRTDTQYF. CDR3 bases: TGTGCCATCAAGGACAGGCGCACAGATACGCAGTATTTT.

V is TRBV10-3 and J is TRBJ2-7; 7 bases map to TRBD1. The germline gives CDR1 ENHRY, CDR2 SYGVKD. After removal of 5 bases from V and 7 bases from J, the junction contained 5 bases not matched to a gene. The length of the CDR3 is 12 residues. In nucleotides, the CDR3 is TGTGCCATCAGTTCAACAGGGGAGGAGCAGTACTTC. It translates to CAISSTGEEQYF.

This clonotype was seen a few times. This rearrangement joins TRBV6-5 to TRBJ1-4, with D tentatively TRBD1 (5 bases). CDR3 length equals 14 residues. The V gene's germline CDR1 is MNHEY and CDR2 SVGAGI. V was clipped by 3 bases and J by 12 bases, with 17 bases between them. DNA of the CDR3: TGTGCCAGCAGTTATGGGACGGGTGGGACGGAACTGTTTTTT. Its protein product is CASSYGTGGTELFF.

This clonotype was found a few times. For the CDR3, the DNA is TGCAGTGCTAACGGGGCTAGCGGATCCTACGAGCAGTACTTC. It translates to CSANGASGSYEQYF. The V call is TRBV20-1, the J call TRBJ2-7; TRBD2 agrees at 7 bases. This CDR3 contains 14 residues. Germline assignment: CDR1 DFQATT and CDR2 SNEGSKA (reference sequence). Trimming removed 4 bases from V and 1 base from J; junction bases left unmatched: 7.

V usage is TRBV29-1 and J usage is TRBJ2-4, with D perhaps being TRBD1 or TRBD2 (5 bases each). V lost 4 bases and J 0 bases, leaving 7 bases between the germline ends. The germline V gene has CDR1 SQVTM and CDR2 ANQGSEA. This CDR3 has 13 residues. The CDR3 coding sequence is TGCAGCGTTGCAGGGAGAGCCAAAAACATTCAGTACTTC. It codes for CSVAGRAKNIQYF.

The genes are TRBV24-1 and TRBJ2-1; 7 bases are a match to TRBD2. The CDR3 is 13 amino acids. V shed 2 bases, J shed 7 bases, and the junction held 1 base outside the gene matches. CDR1 is KGHDR and CDR2 is SFDVKD in the germline V gene. CDR3 amino acids: CATSDWGGNEQFF. CDR3 coding DNA: TGTGCCACCAGTGATTGGGGGGGGAATGAGCAGTTCTTC.

The chain is built from TRBV5-1 and TRBJ1-6, with D unclear. Germline CDR1 is SGHRS and CDR2 is YFSETQ. The CDR3 runs 14 residues. The ends were cut back, 1 base at V and 7 bases at J, with 9 bases in the middle. CDR3 protein: CASSLLGRNSPLHF. The CDR3, as DNA: TGCGCCAGCAGCTTGTTAGGGCGGAATTCACCCCTCCACTTT.

This clonotype showed up just a few times. The chain joins TRBV15 to TRBJ2-1; TRBD1 matches 9 bases. CDR1 is LNHNV, CDR2 YYDKDF, per germline (reference sequence). J was trimmed by 5 bases and V by 3 bases; bases with no gene match: 5. The CDR3 extends over 15 amino acids. The CDR3 DNA is TGTGCCACCAGCAGGGACGACAGGGGGGACAATGAGCAGTTCTTC. Translation: CATSRDDRGDNEQFF.

The rearrangement joins TRBV12-3 or TRBV12-4 to TRBJ1-5; the D is unclear. CDR3 size: 13 residues. V dropped 6 bases and J dropped 3 bases, with 9 bases sitting between them. The CDR3 region has the DNA TGTGCCAGCAGGGCCGCCGACAATCAGCCCCAGCATTTT. Its translation: CASRAADNQPQHF.

This rearrangement joins TRBV7-2 to TRBJ2-1, with a possible D match to TRBD2 (5 bases). The CDR3 length is 14 residues. Trimming pared 3 bases from V and 6 bases from J, leaving 12 bases between. Germline-derived CDR1 and CDR2 are SGHTA and FQGNSA. The chain's CDR3 is CASSFGGLGNEQFF. DNA of the CDR3: TGTGCCAGCAGCTTTGGCGGGCTGGGCAATGAGCAGTTCTTC.

The chain joins TRBV24-1 to TRBJ2-3, with D perhaps TRBD2 (6 bases). Trimming left V 4 bases short and J 4 bases short, with 14 bases between. This CDR3 comprises 15 residues. Germline V lookup: CDR1 KGHDR, CDR2 SFDVKD. The CDR3 sequence is CATSEGRQGADTQYF. CDR3 DNA sequence: TGTGCCACCAGTGAAGGGAGGCAGGGAGCAGATACGCAGTATTTT.

V is TRBV20-1 and J is TRBJ1-1, with D possibly TRBD1 on 6 matching bases. Trimming took 6 bases from V and 4 from J, leaving 18 bases between them. This CDR3 contains 14 residues. Per germline, CDR1 DFQATT and CDR2 SNEGSKA (reference sequence). CDR3: CSANPGTGFTEAFF. In nucleotides, the CDR3 is TGCAGTGCCAACCCCGGCACAGGGTTCACTGAAGCTTTCTTT.

This clonotype was observed many times. J is TRBJ2-3 and V is TRBV29-1; TRBD2 is a possible D gene (6 bases). The CDR3 sequence is 17 residues long. Germline CDR1 reads SQVTM; CDR2 reads ANQGSEA. V lost 1 base and J lost 2, with 19 bases in between. CDR3 residues: CSVEAGEAGPLTDTQYF. The DNA for the CDR3 is TGCAGCGTTGAAGCCGGGGAGGCGGGGCCCCTCACAGATACGCAGTATTTT.

The J gene is TRBJ2-5, the V gene TRBV15, with a weak D call TRBD1 (6 bases). Germline CDR1 reads LNHNV; CDR2 reads YYDKDF (reference sequence). Trimming shortened V by 3 bases and J by 1 base, and 18 bases separated the two germline ends. The CDR3 contains 17 residues. Written as DNA, the CDR3 is TGTGCCACCAGCAGGTCGGACAGCCTCAGATTCCAAGAGACCCAGTACTTC. Protein: CATSRSDSLRFQETQYF.

The DNA for the CDR3 is TGCAGCGTTGAAGATCGGACAGGCCGGGAGACCCAGTACTTC. Translation: CSVEDRTGRETQYF. The V and J genes are TRBV29-1 and TRBJ2-5, with 7 bases fitting TRBD1. This CDR3 is 14 amino acids long. The V segment lost 0 bases and the J segment 5 bases; nucleotides outside the gene matches: 6. Germline V gene data show CDR1 as SQVTM and CDR2 as ANQGSEA.

The CDR3 DNA follows: TGTGCCAGCAGTTCCAGGACCGGGGAGCTGTTTTTT. Amino acids: CASSSRTGELFF. The V call is TRBV12-3 or TRBV12-4, the J call TRBJ2-2; no definite D call. The CDR3 runs to 12 residues. V was trimmed by 4 bases and J by 5 bases, leaving 5 bases between them.

The J gene is TRBJ2-2, the V gene TRBV20-1, with TRBD1 matching over 7 bases. Per the germline V gene, CDR1 is DFQATT and CDR2 is SNEGSKA (reference sequence). CDR3 length equals 13 residues. The V and J ends lost 7 bases and 2 bases, in that order; junction bases with no gene match: 4. The CDR3 loop is CSVQGVNTGELFF. DNA for the CDR3: TGCAGTGTCCAGGGGGTTAACACCGGGGAGCTGTTTTTT.

This clonotype has more than one count but fewer than ten. This sequence joins TRBV12-3 or TRBV12-4 and TRBJ2-5; D may be TRBD1 or TRBD2 (5 bases each). Trimming cost V 8 bases and J 5 bases, with 21 bases left between them. The CDR3 is made up of 15 amino acids. CDR3 sequence reads: CASLLSGSEGETQYF. The CDR3, as DNA: TGTGCCAGCCTACTGAGCGGATCCGAGGGGGAGACCCAGTACTTC.

This chain links TRBV29-1 with TRBJ1-2, with D possibly matching TRBD1 (5 bases). This CDR3 has 14 amino acids. Germline CDR1 SQVTM, CDR2 ANQGSEA. Trimming took 2 bases from V and 0 from J, leaving 10 bases between them. The CDR3 region is CSVERTLTNYGYTF. In DNA form, the CDR3 reads TGCAGCGTTGAACGGACACTTACTAACTATGGCTACACCTTC.

The sample holds a few counts of this clonotype. The rearrangement links TRBV6-5 to TRBJ1-6; tentatively, D is TRBD1 (6 bases). Trimming removed 3 bases from V and 10 bases from J, with 16 bases in between. Germline lookup yields CDR1 MNHEY and CDR2 SVGAGI. The CDR3 sequence is 15 residues long. The CDR3 nucleotides are TGTGCCAGCAGTTATTCGGGGGCGCTAGGATCACCCCTCCACTTT. Its translation is CASSYSGALGSPLHF.

The J gene is TRBJ2-3, the V gene TRBV5-1; possible D gene TRBD2, 5 bases. This CDR3 has 14 residues. Between the trimmed V and J ends, which lost 5 bases and 2 bases, there was a span of 12 bases. From germline, CDR1 is SGHRS and CDR2 YFSETQ. The CDR3 nucleotides read TGCGCCAGCAGGACCGGGATAGCCACAGATACGCAGTATTTT. Protein sequence: CASRTGIATDTQYF.

The V gene is TRBV20-1, the J gene TRBJ1-4, with unresolved D. This CDR3 has 15 residues. Trimming stripped 3 bases from V and 0 bases from J, with 11 bases between. From germline, CDR1 is DFQATT and CDR2 SNEGSKA (reference sequence). In DNA form, the CDR3 reads TGCAGTGCTAGTACTGGACTTGCAACTAATGAAAAACTGTTTTTT. This encodes CSASTGLATNEKLFF.

This clonotype appeared a few times. The rearrangement uses TRBV12-3 or TRBV12-4 and TRBJ2-3; D uncertain. CDR3 length equals 12 residues. V shed 5 bases and J shed 6 bases, with 9 bases lying between them. The CDR3 bases are TGTGCCAGCAGTACCAGTGTCGATACGCAGTATTTT. Translating it yields CASSTSVDTQYF.